The 19 T cell receptor beta chains given below trace back to one sample, sequenced in a study of blood T cell repertoires in COVID-19. Using immunoSEQ multiplex PCR, the repertoire was profiled, and TCRdb retains in-frame clones only, with some absent. The sample includes some 91,000 clones, 75% to 90% seen only once; the top ten take about an eighth. Sequencing used peripheral blood. These receptors all come from a human donor in a cohort sampled during active COVID-19.

The chain employs TRBV6-5 and TRBJ1-4, with TRBD1 as a possible D gene (5 bases). Germline-derived CDR1 and CDR2 are MNHEY and SVGAGI. This CDR3 comprises 14 residues. With 2 bases removed from V and 8 bases from J, the gap between germline ends came to 12 bases. CDR3 nucleotide sequence: TGTGCCAGCAGTTACACGACCGGGGGGGAAAAACTGTTTTTT. Protein sequence: CASSYTTGGEKLFF.

The chain carries TRBV28 and TRBJ1-2; a possible D gene is TRBD1 (6 bases). V was cut by 7 bases and J by 11 bases, with 14 bases left in between. CDR3 length: 11 amino acids. Germline CDR1 reads MDHEN; CDR2 reads SYDVKM. The DNA for the CDR3 is TGTGCCAGCACCTTGATGGACAGTTACACCTTC. Amino acids: CASTLMDSYTF.

The rearrangement joins TRBV21-1 to TRBJ1-2; the table's D call of TRBD1 was not tested on the DNA. TRBV21-1 represents a pseudogene. This CDR3 region has 17 residues. The CDR3 DNA is TGTGCCAGCAGCAGGAAACTCCGAGACAGGGGTAACTATGGCTACACCTTC. It is translated as CASSRKLRDRGNYGYTF.

The chain combines TRBV7-8 with TRBJ2-7; no clear D. Per germline, CDR1 SGHVS and CDR2 FQNEAQ. This CDR3 has 13 residues. Here the CDR3 reads CAIQQGAESEQYF. CDR3 nucleotides: TGTGCGATCCAACAAGGTGCGGAATCCGAGCAGTACTTC.

The rearrangement links TRBV30 to TRBJ1-2; weak D call: TRBD1 (6 bases). This CDR3 has 12 residues. Trimming stripped 2 bases from V and 5 bases from J, with 9 bases between. CDR1 GTSNPN and CDR2 SVGIG come from the germline V gene (reference sequence). Here the CDR3 reads CAWSPGVYGYTF. The CDR3 coding sequence is TGTGCCTGGAGTCCAGGGGTATATGGCTACACCTTC.

The chain has TRBV7-3 and TRBJ2-3, with D possibly matching TRBD2 (5 bases). Per germline, CDR1 SGHTA and CDR2 FQGTGA. V was clipped by 8 bases and J by 0 bases, with 12 bases between them. The CDR3 totals 14 residues. Here the CDR3 reads CASAGSGSTDTQYF. The CDR3 nucleotides are TGTGCCAGCGCTGGCAGCGGAAGCACAGATACGCAGTATTTT. The full variable domain, in which reference TRBV7-3 and TRBJ2-3 provide the parts outside the CDR3, is GAGVSQTPSNKVTEKGKYVELRCDPISGHTALYWYRQSLGQGPEFLIYFQGTGAADDSGLPNDRFFAVRPEGSVSTLKIQRTERGDSAVYLCASAGSGSTDTQYFGPGTRLTVL.

V usage is TRBV28 and J usage is TRBJ1-6, with TRBD1 matching 11 bases. CDR1 and CDR2 from the germline V gene are MDHEN and SYDVKM. With 6 bases clipped from V and 9 bases from J, the junction kept 7 bases outside the gene matches. The CDR3 is 15 residues long. CDR3 sequence (DNA): TGTGCCAGCAGGCGCGGACAGGGGGCGAGTTCACCCCTCCACTTT. Protein product: CASRRGQGASSPLHF.

The genes are TRBV24-1 and TRBJ2-3, with D possibly TRBD2 on 7 matching bases. The CDR3 is made up of 14 amino acids. Trimming left V 5 bases short and J 1 base short, with 9 bases between. Germline lookup yields CDR1 KGHDR and CDR2 SFDVKD. The CDR3 DNA reads TGTGCCACCAGTGGAGGGGGGGGCACAGATACGCAGTATTTT. Protein sequence: CATSGGGGTDTQYF.

The chain is built from TRBV5-5 and TRBJ1-2; the D gene is possibly TRBD1 (6 bases). Germline V gene lookup returns CDR1 SGHKS and CDR2 YYEKEE (reference sequence). This CDR3 comprises 14 residues. The ends were cut back, 4 bases at V and 1 base at J, with 11 bases in the middle. The CDR3, as DNA: TGTGCCAGCAGCAAGTCAGGGGATAACTATGGCTACACCTTC. Its protein is CASSKSGDNYGYTF.

The chain carries TRBV2 and TRBJ2-3; tentatively, D is TRBD2 (5 bases). The V gene's germline CDR1 is SNHLY and CDR2 FYNNEI. V was trimmed by 4 bases and J by 4 bases, leaving 6 bases between them. CDR3 length: 12 residues. CDR3 protein: CASSAEADTQYF. The DNA for the CDR3 is TGTGCCAGCAGTGCGGAGGCAGATACGCAGTATTTT.

V gene TRBV7-2 combines with J gene TRBJ2-3, with TRBD2 matching 9 bases. The germline gives CDR1 SGHTA, CDR2 FQGNSA. The trim removed 1 base at V and 1 base at J, leaving 3 bases unmatched. The CDR3 is 16 amino acids. The CDR3 reads CASSLGGGAGTDTQYF. The CDR3 nucleotides are TGTGCCAGCAGCTTAGGCGGGGGGGCCGGCACAGATACGCAGTATTTT.

The chain links TRBV30 to TRBJ1-1, with D perhaps matching TRBD1 (5 bases). The germline CDR1 and CDR2 sequences are GTSNPN and SVGIG (reference sequence). The length of the CDR3 is 14 residues. Trimming stripped 3 bases from V and 3 bases from J, with 14 bases between. CDR3 DNA: TGTGCCTGGAGGGCTGACAGCAGGGACACTGAAGCTTTCTTT. Translating gives CAWRADSRDTEAFF. Complete variable domain (other parts from reference TRBV30 and TRBJ1-1): SQTIHQWPATLVQPVGSPLSLECTVEGTSNPNLYWYRQAAGRGLQLLFYSVGIGQISSEVPQNLSASRPQDRQFILSSKKLLLSDSGFYLCAWRADSRDTEAFFGQGTRLTVV.

J is TRBJ2-5 and V is TRBV7-2, with D unclear. The CDR3 sequence is 13 residues long. V shed 5 bases and J shed 0 bases, with 7 bases lying between them. CDR1 and CDR2 (germline): SGHTA, FQGNSA. CDR3 region: CASSPMYQETQYF. The CDR3, as DNA: TGTGCCAGCAGCCCAATGTACCAAGAGACCCAGTACTTC. Using reference TRBV7-2 and TRBJ2-5 for the parts outside the CDR3, the full variable domain is GAGVSQSPSNKVTEKGKDVELRCDPISGHTALYWYRQSLGQGLEFLIYFQGNSAPDKSGLPSDRFSAERTGGSVSTLTIQRTQQEDSAVYLCASSPMYQETQYFGPGTRLLVL.

In its sample, this clone was seen once. The gene calls are TRBV29-1 and TRBJ1-2; maybe TRBD1 (6 bases). Germline values: CDR1 SQVTM, CDR2 ANQGSEA. The V gene lost 6 bases and the J gene lost 0 bases, with 14 bases spanning the gap. CDR3 length: 14 residues. CDR3 sequence: CSVLQGNSNYGYTF. DNA for the CDR3: TGCAGCGTCCTTCAGGGGAACTCTAACTATGGCTACACCTTC.

The chain employs TRBV10-3 and TRBJ2-3; D perhaps matches TRBD2 (6 bases). Trimming cost V 0 bases and J 4 bases, with 11 bases left between them. CDR3 length equals 15 residues. Germline CDR1 ENHRY, CDR2 SYGVKD. The CDR3 is CAISESIRGADTQYF. DNA of the CDR3: TGTGCCATCAGTGAGTCAATCCGCGGGGCAGATACGCAGTATTTT.

The CDR3 coding sequence is TGCGCCAGCACTCACACAGGGGGCAACACCGGGGAGCTGTTTTTT. Its protein product is CASTHTGGNTGELFF. The chain has TRBV5-1 and TRBJ2-2; 9 bases align to TRBD1. The CDR3 has 15 residues. The V and J ends lost 6 bases and 2 bases, in that order; junction bases with no gene match: 5. The germline V gene has CDR1 SGHRS and CDR2 YFSETQ.

V usage is TRBV28 and J usage is TRBJ1-4; D is uncertain. CDR3 length: 14 amino acids. Germline V gives CDR1 MDHEN, CDR2 SYDVKM. The ends were cut back, 10 bases at V and 0 bases at J, with 12 bases in the middle. CDR3 bases: TGTGCCACCTTCCAGACATCAACTAATGAAAAACTGTTTTTT. As protein: CATFQTSTNEKLFF.

This clone appeared once. This chain uses TRBV6-5 with TRBJ2-7; TRBD1 agrees at 7 bases. The trim removed 4 bases at V and 2 bases at J, leaving 2 bases unmatched. This CDR3 has 13 residues. Germline values: CDR1 MNHEY, CDR2 SVGAGI. The CDR3 DNA reads TGTGCCAGCAGTTGGGGGACAGCCTACGAGCAGTACTTC. Amino acid sequence: CASSWGTAYEQYF.

The J gene is TRBJ1-1, the V gene TRBV6-6; TRBD1 matches at 7 bases. Losses at the gene ends were 6 bases for V and 7 bases for J; bases not matched to a gene: 2. Germline-derived CDR1 and CDR2 are MNHNY and SVGAGI (reference sequence). The CDR3 has 11 residues. In nucleotides, the CDR3 is TGTGCCAGCAGCCGACAGGGTGAAGCTTTCTTT. This gives the protein CASSRQGEAFF.